The 9 T cell receptor beta chains in this list originate from one sample, sequenced in a study of monozygotic twins with inflammatory bowel disease. TCRdb re-called the 5' RACE reads and catalogs CDR3 proteins one per entry, DNA excluded. Its clone listing holds 300,000 to 350,000 distinct CDR3 sequences. Sequencing was carried out using blood. All receptors come from a human donor with ulcerative colitis or Crohn's disease, or a healthy co-twin of an affected twin (not recorded which).

This chain joins TRBV11-2 and TRBJ2-7; TCRdb picks TRBD2, but there is no DNA to check that call. The CDR3 covers 11 residues. From germline, CDR1 is SGHAT and CDR2 FQNNGV. The CDR3 region is CASSAGLEQYF.

The V gene is TRBV7-9, the J gene TRBJ2-2; TCRdb's D call of TRBD1 is untestable without DNA. The V gene's germline CDR1 is SEHNR and CDR2 FQNEAQ (reference sequence). The CDR3 has 16 residues. CDR3 in amino acids: CASTQRGQGATGELFF.

V and J are TRBV4-3 and TRBJ2-1; TCRdb's D call, TRBD2, is unchecked because there is no DNA. The CDR3 is made up of 16 amino acids. Germline values: CDR1 LGHNA, CDR2 YSLEER. The CDR3 loop reads CASSQWSGGTYNEQFF.

The rearrangement links TRBV28 to TRBJ1-4. The CDR3 covers 15 residues. The germline CDR1 and CDR2 sequences are MDHEN and SYDVKM. The CDR3 region is CASSQTGGEDEKLFF.

The rearrangement uses TRBV5-1 and TRBJ2-5; TCRdb designates TRBD2, a call that cannot be tested without DNA. Germline V lookup: CDR1 SGHRS, CDR2 YFSETQ. The CDR3 length is 14 residues. The CDR3: CASSPGAQGETQYF. Complete variable domain (other parts from reference TRBV5-1 and TRBJ2-5): KAGVTQTPRYLIKTRGQQVTLSCSPISGHRSVSWYQQTPGQGLQFLFEYFSETQRNKGNFPGRFSGRQFSNSRSEMNVSTLELGDSALYLCASSPGAQGETQYFGPGTRLLVL.

The chain combines TRBV3-1 with TRBJ1-2. The V gene's germline CDR1 is LGHDT and CDR2 YNNKEL (reference sequence). This CDR3 has 13 amino acids. CDR3 residues: CASSQSEFYGYTF.

The chain joins TRBV11-2 to TRBJ1-5; TCRdb indicates TRBD1, and absent DNA this call remains unverified. Germline CDR1 reads SGHAT; CDR2 reads FQNNGV. The CDR3 is 13 amino acids. This CDR3 is CASSLPGTQPQHF.

The V call is TRBV5-6, the J call TRBJ1-1; TCRdb designates TRBD1, a call that cannot be tested without DNA. The CDR3 sequence is 16 residues long. Germline V gene data show CDR1 as SGHDT and CDR2 as YYEEEE. The CDR3 sequence is CASSPPPREWNTEAFF.

The chain couples TRBV7-2 to TRBJ2-3; with no DNA, the TCRdb D assignment of TRBD1 cannot be verified. Germline CDR1 is SGHTA and CDR2 is FQGNSA. The CDR3 is 16 residues long. The CDR3: CASSFRDRASTDTQYF. Together with reference TRBV7-2 and TRBJ2-3, the CDR3 gives the full variable domain: GAGVSQSPSNKVTEKGKDVELRCDPISGHTALYWYRQSLGQGLEFLIYFQGNSAPDKSGLPSDRFSAERTGGSVSTLTIQRTQQEDSAVYLCASSFRDRASTDTQYFGPGTRLTVL.